One and the same sample provided the 27 T cell receptor beta chains below, sequenced in a study of shared clonotypes between healthy human individuals. Repertoires were generated with immunoSEQ multiplex PCR, while TCRdb's copy carries only in-frame clones and drops some. This sample carries over 1.4 million clones, around 97% of them seen once, and the ten largest clones take 1.2%. The material sequenced was naive CD4+ T cells sorted from blood. The subset was: CD45RA+ positively selected. These receptors were collected from a man younger than 40 in good health.

The genes are TRBV18 and TRBJ2-7; 8 bases are a match to TRBD1. Germline assignment: CDR1 KGHSH and CDR2 LQKENI. V dropped 3 bases and J dropped 3; count of bases not matched to a gene: 7. There are 15 residues in the CDR3. The CDR3: CASSPGQEHYYEQYF. CDR3 nucleotide sequence: TGTGCCAGCTCACCGGGACAGGAACACTACTACGAGCAGTACTTC.

The V call is TRBV18, the J call TRBJ2-2; the match to TRBD2 covers 10 bases. CDR1 is KGHSH, CDR2 LQKENI, per germline. This CDR3 comprises 17 residues. Unmatched junction bases numbered 5, after V lost 4 bases and J lost 0 bases. The chain's CDR3 is CASSRGLADSNTGELFF. The CDR3 DNA is TGTGCCAGCTCACGCGGACTAGCGGATTCGAACACCGGGGAGCTGTTTTTT.

The V call is TRBV28, the J call TRBJ2-3; 9 bases map to TRBD1. Germline CDR1 reads MDHEN; CDR2 reads SYDVKM. The CDR3 sequence is 16 residues long. The V segment lost 6 bases and the J segment 1 base; nucleotides outside the gene matches: 8. CDR3 nucleotide sequence: TGTGCCAGCAGCCTACGGACAGGGGCCGGCACAGATACGCAGTATTTT. Residues: CASSLRTGAGTDTQYF.

This CDR3 reads CASSFRGLLAKNIQYF. The CDR3 coding sequence is TGTGCCAGCAGTTTTAGGGGCTTATTAGCCAAAAACATTCAGTACTTC. V gene TRBV28 combines with J gene TRBJ2-4, with D perhaps matching TRBD1 (5 bases). The CDR3 sequence is 16 residues long. Trimming took off 3 bases at V and 0 bases at J, with 12 bases between the two ends. Germline loops: CDR1 MDHEN, CDR2 SYDVKM.

The J gene is TRBJ2-2, the V gene TRBV6-1; 8 bases match TRBD2. There are 15 residues in the CDR3. CDR1 is MNHNS, CDR2 SASEGT, per germline. The junction had 6 bases not matched to a gene; V was cut back by 4 bases and J by 5 bases. Written as DNA, the CDR3 is TGTGCCAGCAGTGTTAGCGGGATCGGGACCGGGGAGCTGTTTTTT. Its translation: CASSVSGIGTGELFF.

This rearrangement joins TRBV7-8 to TRBJ2-6; 14 bases map to TRBD2. Germline CDR1 SGHVS, CDR2 FQNEAQ. The CDR3 totals 19 residues. V was clipped by 3 bases and J by 0 bases; unmatched bases: 4. In DNA, the CDR3 is TGTGCCAGCAGCTTGGTGGGGACTAGCGGGAGCTCTGGGGCCAACGTCCTGACTTTC. Translation: CASSLVGTSGSSGANVLTF.

The rearrangement joins TRBV5-8 to TRBJ1-2; 7 nucleotides agree with TRBD1. V lost 5 bases, J lost 5 bases, and 18 bases stayed unmatched. The CDR3 consists of 17 residues. CDR1 is SGHTS, CDR2 YDEGEE, per germline. This CDR3 is CASRSQGRGPSRYGYTF. Written as DNA, the CDR3 is TGTGCCAGCAGGTCACAGGGGCGAGGTCCGTCGAGGTATGGCTACACCTTC.

This sequence joins TRBV2 and TRBJ2-7; TRBD2 agrees at 12 bases. The CDR3 covers 14 residues. Germline loops: CDR1 SNHLY, CDR2 FYNNEI. V trimming: 7 bases; J trimming: 4 bases; junction bases outside the gene matches: 5. CDR3 sequence reads: CASNPTSGRYEQYF. As DNA, the CDR3 is TGTGCCAGCAATCCCACTAGCGGGAGGTACGAGCAGTACTTC.

The chain recombines TRBV27 with TRBJ2-3; the match to TRBD2 covers 12 bases. The CDR3 extends over 20 amino acids. V lost 4 bases and J lost 4; bases outside the gene matches: 18. Germline V gives CDR1 MNHEY, CDR2 SMNVEV (reference sequence). DNA of the CDR3: TGTGCCAGCAGTTCGCCAGGGGGTATGACTAGCGGGAGAAGTCCAGATACGCAGTATTTT. This gives the protein CASSSPGGMTSGRSPDTQYF.

This rearrangement joins TRBV27 to TRBJ2-7; 12 nucleotides align to TRBD2. This CDR3 has 14 amino acids. V shed 5 bases, J shed 3 bases, and the junction held 2 bases outside the gene matches. Germline values: CDR1 MNHEY, CDR2 SMNVEV (reference sequence). CDR3 sequence reads: CASSPGLAGYEQYF. The CDR3 DNA is TGTGCCAGCAGTCCGGGACTAGCGGGCTACGAGCAGTACTTC.

This chain connects TRBV10-2 to TRBJ2-3; D unresolved. V gave up 0 bases and J gave up 2 bases, with 9 bases separating them. Germline values: CDR1 WSHSY, CDR2 SAAADI. This CDR3 has 15 amino acids. CDR3: CASSESGVPTDTQYF. CDR3 DNA sequence: TGCGCCAGCAGTGAGTCCGGCGTCCCCACAGATACGCAGTATTTT.

The chain recombines TRBV6-6 with TRBJ2-7, with 8 bases matching TRBD1. Germline CDR1 reads MNHNY; CDR2 reads SVGAGI (reference sequence). Trimming took 8 bases from V and 3 from J; bases not matched to a gene: 6. The CDR3 consists of 13 residues. As DNA, the CDR3 is TGTGCCAGCGGGGGACAGGCAAACTACGAGCAGTACTTC. It specifies CASGGQANYEQYF.

V is TRBV28 and J is TRBJ2-7; D gene uncertain. V lost 3 bases and J 3 bases, leaving 12 bases between the germline ends. Germline assignment: CDR1 MDHEN and CDR2 SYDVKM. There are 14 residues in the CDR3. The CDR3 DNA reads as TGTGCCAGCAGTTTCTTGAGAGGTGTCTACGAGCAGTACTTC. Translation: CASSFLRGVYEQYF.

The genes are TRBV27 and TRBJ2-7; D is undetermined. The CDR3 has 14 residues. Germline lookup yields CDR1 MNHEY and CDR2 SMNVEV (reference sequence). V was trimmed by 2 bases and J by 2 bases, leaving 10 bases between them. CDR3 loop: CASSLVLTPYEQYF. The CDR3, as DNA: TGTGCCAGCAGTTTAGTCTTAACCCCCTACGAGCAGTACTTC.

The chain joins TRBV28 to TRBJ2-2; D call uncertain. V was cut by 6 bases and J by 0 bases, with 11 bases left in between. Germline V gene data show CDR1 as MDHEN and CDR2 as SYDVKM. The CDR3 extends over 15 amino acids. CDR3 nucleotides: TGTGCCAGCAGACCCGCTTCAGCGAACACCGGGGAGCTGTTTTTT. This encodes CASRPASANTGELFF.

In its sample, this clone was seen once. The chain couples TRBV5-1 to TRBJ1-4; TRBD1 is a possible D gene (5 bases). The germline V gene encodes CDR1 SGHRS and CDR2 YFSETQ. Trimming pared 0 bases from V and 5 bases from J, leaving 14 bases between. The CDR3 runs to 16 residues. CDR3 loop: CASSLDTRGGNEKLFF. The CDR3 DNA reads TGCGCCAGCAGCTTGGACACAAGGGGAGGGAATGAAAAACTGTTTTTT.

J is TRBJ2-7 and V is TRBV11-2; 7 bases map to TRBD1. This CDR3 comprises 13 residues. The J segment lost 9 bases and the V segment lost 6 bases, leaving 11 bases of the junction unmatched. Germline V gene lookup returns CDR1 SGHAT and CDR2 FQNNGV. CDR3 coding DNA: TGTGCCAGCAGGGAGTGGACAGGCGCAACGCAGTACTTC. Translating it yields CASREWTGATQYF.

This clone appeared a single time. This chain links TRBV7-9 with TRBJ2-1; TRBD2 matches 14 bases. CDR1 and CDR2 from the germline V gene are SEHNR and FQNEAQ (reference sequence). With V trimmed by 7 bases and J by 4 bases, 15 bases remained unmatched. CDR3 size: 19 residues. The CDR3 protein is CASTQGGLAGDGAYNEQFF. CDR3 coding DNA: TGTGCCAGCACCCAGGGGGGACTAGCGGGAGATGGGGCTTACAATGAGCAGTTCTTC.

The chain has TRBV18 and TRBJ2-7; D is perhaps TRBD1 (5 bases). The length of the CDR3 is 17 residues. From germline, CDR1 is KGHSH and CDR2 LQKENI. V was cut by 1 base and J by 0 bases, with 16 bases left in between. Written as DNA, the CDR3 is TGTGCCAGCTCACCACTCGGGCAGGGATTTTCCTCCTACGAGCAGTACTTC. Translating it yields CASSPLGQGFSSYEQYF.

The rearrangement uses TRBV7-9 and TRBJ2-7; 15 bases map to TRBD2. The CDR3 length is 17 residues. Germline CDR1 reads SEHNR; CDR2 reads FQNEAQ (reference sequence). J lost 4 bases, V lost 4 bases, and 8 bases had no gene match. The CDR3 DNA reads TGTGCCAGCAGCTCCCTTACGGGACTAGCGGGAGGATACGAGCAGTACTTC. This translates into CASSSLTGLAGGYEQYF.

The genes are TRBV11-2 and TRBJ2-5, with no clear D. The CDR3 is 15 amino acids. The germline V and J ends were trimmed by 6 bases and 5 bases, with 19 bases remaining between them. In germline, CDR1 is SGHAT, CDR2 FQNNGV. The CDR3, as DNA: TGTGCCAGCAGTCCACGGATTCCCGTACACGAGACCCAGTACTTC. The encoded protein is CASSPRIPVHETQYF.

The rearrangement uses TRBV5-1 and TRBJ2-1; the D is unclear. CDR3 length: 13 amino acids. V was pared by 4 bases and J by 5 bases, with 10 bases between. The germline V gene has CDR1 SGHRS and CDR2 YFSETQ. The CDR3 loop is CASSPTYNNEQFF. CDR3 sequence (DNA): TGCGCCAGCAGCCCCACGTATAACAATGAGCAGTTCTTC.

The J gene is TRBJ2-1, the V gene TRBV9, with 14 bases identical to TRBD2. The ends lost 0 bases at V and 2 bases at J; junction bases unmatched: 7. The V gene's germline CDR1 is SGDLS and CDR2 YYNGEE. The CDR3 totals 19 residues. CDR3 sequence: CASSVGGLAGERPYNEQFF. The CDR3 region has the DNA TGTGCCAGCAGCGTAGGGGGACTAGCGGGAGAGAGACCCTACAATGAGCAGTTCTTC.

The chain uses TRBV15 and TRBJ2-5, with D uncertain. The CDR3 is 14 residues long. The ends were cut back, 0 bases at V and 8 bases at J, with 13 bases in the middle. CDR1 and CDR2 from the germline V gene are LNHNV and YYDKDF (reference sequence). The CDR3, as DNA: TGTGCCACCAGCAGAGACAGAACCCCTTCCACCCAGTACTTC. Its protein is CATSRDRTPSTQYF.

The chain joins TRBV19 to TRBJ2-7; D remains unclear. The germline V and J ends were trimmed by 5 bases and 3 bases, with 11 bases remaining between them. The CDR3 is 13 residues long. CDR1 is LNHDA and CDR2 is SQIVND in the germline V gene (reference sequence). The CDR3 coding sequence is TGTGCCAGTAGTGCCCGAGATGGCTACGAGCAGTACTTC. Translating gives CASSARDGYEQYF.

The genes are TRBV10-2 and TRBJ1-4, with 8 bases fitting TRBD1. This CDR3 comprises 16 residues. Trimming removed 6 bases from V and 4 bases from J; junction bases left unmatched: 10. Germline lookup yields CDR1 WSHSY and CDR2 SAAADI. This CDR3 reads CASRGRYRGSNEKLFF. The CDR3 DNA follows: TGCGCCAGCAGGGGCCGATACAGGGGGAGTAATGAAAAACTGTTTTTT.

This rearrangement joins TRBV11-2 to TRBJ2-5; perhaps TRBD1 as D (5 bases). The length of the CDR3 is 14 residues. In germline, CDR1 is SGHAT, CDR2 FQNNGV. V dropped 3 bases and J dropped 5 bases, with 13 bases sitting between them. CDR3 sequence reads: CASSFRRASETQYF. The CDR3 nucleotides are TGTGCCAGCAGCTTTCGCAGGGCTTCGGAGACCCAGTACTTC. Full variable domain (remainder filled in from reference TRBV11-2 and TRBJ2-5): EAGVAQSPRYKIIEKRQSVAFWCNPISGHATLYWYQQILGQGPKLLIQFQNNGVVDDSQLPKDRFSAERLKGVDSTLKIQPAKLEDSAVYLCASSFRRASETQYFGPGTRLLVL.